This T cell receptor (beta chain) was found in a study of shared clonotypes between healthy human individuals. Assay used: immunoSEQ multiplex PCR; TCRdb lists only in-frame clones, some missing. Of around 2,100,000 clones in the sample, just under 95% were seen once. Unmatched junction bases numbered 12, after V lost 6 bases and J lost 3 bases. The CDR3 runs 16 residues. Looked up from germline, CDR1 is SGHAT and CDR2 is FQDESV (reference sequence). Positively selected for CCR7, the CD45RO-negative cells used as naive CD8 cells excluded terminally differentiated effector memory CD45RA+ cells. The chain recombines TRBV11-1 with TRBJ2-7, with 9 bases aligning to TRBD1. This clonotype was obtained from a man aged 18 to 29 in good health. Sample: naive CD8+ T cells sorted from blood. DNA of the CDR3: TGTGCCAGCAGAGAGGGACCGGGACAGGGAAACTACGAGCAGTACTTC. It codes for CASREGPGQGNYEQYF.